This T cell receptor (beta chain) is from a study of cytomegalovirus exposure and HLA in healthy donors. Study in general: The study placed roughly four fifths of its 350 to 450 genotyped donors in the Caucasian-associated ancestry cluster. Points from the study as a whole: The authors later found TCR association rates varying by HLA locus, with DRB1 most and HLA-C fewest. Three CMV-associated chains were confirmed in vitro to be specific for CMV antigens. The study put some 160 TCR beta chains on its list as cytomegalovirus-associated.

As for this clone: Its target is not known.

It was with 60 Vbeta and 13 Jbeta primers that the PCR ran. Generated by immunoSEQ multiplex PCR, the TCRdb table keeps only in-frame clones and is missing some. The sample has 90,000 to 120,000 clones; approximately 76% are singletons. Trimming removed 6 bases from V and 5 bases from J, with 20 bases in between. The CDR3 has 15 amino acids. Looked up from germline, CDR1 is SGHDT and CDR2 is YYEEEE. Sequenced material: PBMCs. The clonotype comes from a man between 18 and 29 years old in good health and CMV-seronegative. This rearrangement joins TRBV5-6 to TRBJ2-5; D may be TRBD2 (5 bases). CDR3 nucleotide sequence: TGTGCCAGCATGCTTGTTTCGGGATATCAGGAGACCCAGTACTTC. Translated: CASMLVSGYQETQYF.